A single count supports the clone carrying this T cell receptor beta chain. The antigen is unknown. The same CDR3 arises from other DNA sequences in this sample as well. These data originate in a study of T cell responses to AZD1222 COVID-19 vaccine. Germline CDR1 LNHDA, CDR2 SQIVND (reference sequence). The length of the CDR3 is 13 residues. The ends were cut back, 4 bases at V and 1 base at J, with 7 bases in the middle. The table came from immunoSEQ multiplex PCR; TCRdb's copy has only in-frame clones and leaves some out. The data show more than 70,000 clones, 85% to 90% seen once. Notes on the study in general: A mostly white British donor set with more females was recruited, and clonal diversity was possibly underestimated. AZD1222 recipients seropositive at baseline numbered only 6 or 7.

The starting material was peripheral blood, obtained 28 days after the second AZD1222 dose. The gene calls are TRBV19 and TRBJ1-1; D unclear. This clonotype was sampled from an adult who received the AZD1222 COVID-19 vaccine. The CDR3 protein is CASSSRQNTEAFF. The CDR3 coding sequence is TGTGCCAGTAGTAGTCGGCAGAACACTGAAGCTTTCTTT. Using reference TRBV19 and TRBJ1-1 for the parts outside the CDR3, the full variable domain is DGGITQSPKYLFRKEGQNVTLSCEQNLNHDAMYWYRQDPGQGLRLIYYSQIVNDFQKGDIAEGYSVSREKKESFPLTVTSAQKNPTAFYLCASSSRQNTEAFFGQGTRLTVV.